This is a list of T cell receptor beta chains from one sample in a study of CD8 T cells in ankylosing spondylitis. In TCRdb, the 5' RACE reads were re-called with MiXCR into one record per CDR3 protein. The top ten clones hold under 0.6% of a sample with some 840,000 distinct CDR3 sequences, approximately 12% of them seen once. What was sequenced was blood, either unsorted or a sorted T cell fraction (not recorded which). These receptor sequences come from a male donor with ankylosing spondylitis. Both conserved end residues are part of each CDR3. D genes are given only for firm matches. Expanded clones get a size class; other rows say once, few or many, or leave the size out.

J gene: TRBJ1-2; clone size: few; V gene: TRBV20-1; D gene: TRBD1; CDR3 protein: CSARSQGARGYTF; CDR3 DNA: TGCAGTGCTAGATCACAGGGGGCTCGCGGCTACACCTTC
J gene: TRBJ2-7; clone size: .; V gene: TRBV28; D gene: .; CDR3 protein: CASSSPGVAAGEQYF; CDR3 DNA: TGTGCCAGCAGTTCCCCTGGGGTAGCTGCTGGGGAGCAGTACTTC
J gene: TRBJ1-2; clone size: few; V gene: TRBV5-1; D gene: .; CDR3 protein: CASSPTWDNYGYTF; CDR3 DNA: TGCGCCAGCAGCCCGACGTGGGATAACTATGGCTACACCTTC
J gene: TRBJ2-7; clone size: .; V gene: TRBV20-1; D gene: TRBD2; CDR3 protein: CSARLAGGPGGEQYF; CDR3 DNA: TGCAGTGCAAGACTAGCGGGAGGGCCGGGAGGCGAGCAGTACTTC
J gene: TRBJ2-2; clone size: many; V gene: TRBV5-1; D gene: .; CDR3 protein: CASRTGRTGELFF; CDR3 DNA: TGCGCCAGCAGGACAGGGAGGACCGGGGAGCTGTTTTTT
J gene: TRBJ2-1; clone size: .; V gene: TRBV7-9; D gene: .; CDR3 protein: CASSQRGGVTSYNEQFF; CDR3 DNA: TGTGCCAGCAGCCAACGGGGAGGAGTGACTTCCTACAATGAGCAGTTCTTC
J gene: TRBJ2-3; clone size: .; V gene: TRBV4-1; D gene: .; CDR3 protein: CASSHSRTDTQYF; CDR3 DNA: TGCGCCAGCAGCCATTCGCGGACAGATACGCAGTATTTT
J gene: TRBJ1-5; clone size: many; V gene: TRBV20-1; D gene: TRBD1; CDR3 protein: CSASRDSRNQPQHF; CDR3 DNA: TGCAGTGCTAGCCGGGACAGCCGAAATCAGCCCCAGCATTTT
J gene: TRBJ2-5; clone size: .; V gene: TRBV3-1; D gene: .; CDR3 protein: CASSQIAGASYF; CDR3 DNA: TGTGCCAGCAGCCAGATCGCAGGCGCCTCGTACTTC
J gene: TRBJ2-1; clone size: .; V gene: TRBV6-5; D gene: TRBD1; CDR3 protein: CASRTGGWWFF; CDR3 DNA: TGTGCCAGCAGGACAGGGGGCTGGTGGTTCTTC
J gene: TRBJ2-7; clone size: many; V gene: TRBV20-1; D gene: .; CDR3 protein: CSASATGGAGYEQYF; CDR3 DNA: TGCAGTGCTAGTGCTACAGGCGGGGCTGGTTACGAGCAGTACTTC
J gene: TRBJ2-7; clone size: few; V gene: TRBV6-1; D gene: .; CDR3 protein: CASSLNRQTFTEQYF; CDR3 DNA: TGTGCCAGCAGCCTTAACCGGCAAACTTTTACCGAGCAGTACTTC
J gene: TRBJ1-5; clone size: many; V gene: TRBV5-1; D gene: TRBD1; CDR3 protein: CASRRDSTNQPQHF; CDR3 DNA: TGCGCCAGCAGGAGGGACAGCACTAATCAGCCCCAGCATTTT
J gene: TRBJ1-2; clone size: few; V gene: TRBV9; D gene: .; CDR3 protein: CASSEATGKEPYGYTF; CDR3 DNA: TGTGCCAGCAGCGAGGCTACCGGGAAGGAACCCTATGGCTACACCTTC
J gene: TRBJ2-1; clone size: .; V gene: TRBV11-3; D gene: .; CDR3 protein: CASSSRGGEQFF; CDR3 DNA: TGTGCCAGCAGCTCCAGGGGTGGGGAGCAGTTCTTC
J gene: TRBJ2-7; clone size: many; V gene: TRBV29-1; D gene: .; CDR3 protein: CSVQGIYEQYF; CDR3 DNA: TGCAGCGTGCAGGGTATCTACGAGCAGTACTTC
J gene: TRBJ2-3; clone size: many; V gene: TRBV9; D gene: .; CDR3 protein: CASSPRVLNTDTQYF; CDR3 DNA: TGTGCCAGCAGCCCCCGTGTCCTCAACACAGATACGCAGTATTTT
J gene: TRBJ2-7; clone size: many; V gene: TRBV20-1; D gene: TRBD1; CDR3 protein: CSAIRQGYEQYF; CDR3 DNA: TGCAGTGCTATACGACAGGGTTACGAGCAGTACTTC
J gene: TRBJ2-1; clone size: .; V gene: TRBV11-2; D gene: .; CDR3 protein: CASSSRRIYNEQFF; CDR3 DNA: TGTGCCAGCAGCTCGCGACGGATCTACAATGAGCAGTTCTTC
J gene: TRBJ2-2; clone size: .; V gene: TRBV27; D gene: .; CDR3 protein: CASGRTGLNTGELFF; CDR3 DNA: TGTGCCAGCGGGAGGACAGGACTGAACACCGGGGAGCTGTTTTTT
J gene: TRBJ2-1; clone size: many; V gene: TRBV6-2/TRBV6-3; D gene: .; CDR3 protein: CASTPDNYNEQFF; CDR3 DNA: TGTGCCAGCACACCTGATAACTACAATGAGCAGTTCTTC
J gene: TRBJ2-3; clone size: few; V gene: TRBV7-2; D gene: TRBD1; CDR3 protein: CASSARGRSDTQYF; CDR3 DNA: TGTGCCAGCAGCGCCAGGGGGCGCTCAGATACGCAGTATTTT
J gene: TRBJ1-1; clone size: few; V gene: TRBV4-3; D gene: .; CDR3 protein: CASSQDRLQSTEAFF; CDR3 DNA: TGCGCCAGCAGCCAAGATCGACTACAATCCACTGAAGCTTTCTTT
J gene: TRBJ2-1; clone size: .; V gene: TRBV6-2/TRBV6-3; D gene: .; CDR3 protein: CASSYQAFPHEQFF; CDR3 DNA: TGTGCCAGCAGTTACCAGGCTTTCCCCCATGAGCAGTTCTTC
J gene: TRBJ2-1; clone size: few; V gene: TRBV3-1; D gene: TRBD1; CDR3 protein: CASSQLDRGGNEQFF; CDR3 DNA: TGTGCCAGCAGCCAACTGGACAGGGGAGGCAATGAGCAGTTCTTC
J gene: TRBJ2-7; clone size: .; V gene: TRBV7-2; D gene: TRBD2; CDR3 protein: CASSSQGGGPYEQYF; CDR3 DNA: TGTGCCAGCAGCTCCCAGGGCGGGGGACCCTACGAGCAGTACTTC
J gene: TRBJ2-1; clone size: few; V gene: TRBV5-1; D gene: TRBD2; CDR3 protein: CASSLEVSGIDEQFF; CDR3 DNA: TGCGCCAGCAGCTTGGAGGTTAGCGGGATAGATGAGCAGTTCTTC
J gene: TRBJ2-2; clone size: .; V gene: TRBV20-1; D gene: TRBD2; CDR3 protein: CSAPGLAFNTGELFF; CDR3 DNA: TGCAGTGCCCCGGGACTAGCTTTCAATACCGGGGAGCTGTTTTTT
J gene: TRBJ2-3; clone size: few; V gene: TRBV5-1; D gene: TRBD2; CDR3 protein: CASSLIAGHTDTQYF; CDR3 DNA: TGCGCCAGCAGCTTAATAGCGGGGCACACAGATACGCAGTATTTT
J gene: TRBJ2-3; clone size: many; V gene: TRBV7-2; D gene: TRBD2; CDR3 protein: CASSFLAGASDTQYF; CDR3 DNA: TGTGCCAGCAGCTTCCTAGCGGGAGCATCAGATACGCAGTATTTT
J gene: TRBJ2-7; clone size: .; V gene: TRBV28; D gene: .; CDR3 protein: CAAITSYEQYF; CDR3 DNA: TGTGCCGCAATAACCTCCTACGAGCAGTACTTC
J gene: TRBJ1-5; clone size: many; V gene: TRBV6-1; D gene: TRBD1; CDR3 protein: CASMEGQDQPQHF; CDR3 DNA: TGTGCCAGCATGGAGGGACAGGACCAGCCCCAGCATTTT
J gene: TRBJ2-7; clone size: .; V gene: TRBV11-2; D gene: .; CDR3 protein: CASSIWDGYEQYF; CDR3 DNA: TGTGCCAGCAGCATTTGGGACGGCTACGAGCAGTACTTC
J gene: TRBJ2-2; clone size: few; V gene: TRBV6-1; D gene: TRBD2; CDR3 protein: CASSGIVSGSINTGELFF; CDR3 DNA: TGTGCCAGCAGCGGGATCGTCAGCGGGAGCATCAACACCGGGGAGCTGTTTTTT
J gene: TRBJ1-1; clone size: .; V gene: TRBV10-3; D gene: .; CDR3 protein: CAAHGRANTEAFF; CDR3 DNA: TGTGCCGCTCACGGGCGGGCGAACACTGAAGCTTTCTTT
J gene: TRBJ2-7; clone size: many; V gene: TRBV4-2; D gene: .; CDR3 protein: CASSQEKGNYEQYF; CDR3 DNA: TGTGCCAGCAGCCAAGAAAAAGGGAACTACGAGCAGTACTTC
J gene: TRBJ2-7; clone size: few; V gene: TRBV12-3/TRBV12-4; D gene: .; CDR3 protein: CASSLRQGGAYEQYF; CDR3 DNA: TGTGCCAGCAGTTTAAGGCAAGGCGGAGCCTACGAGCAGTACTTC
J gene: TRBJ2-2; clone size: many; V gene: TRBV9; D gene: .; CDR3 protein: CASSVVGVTGELFF; CDR3 DNA: TGTGCCAGCAGCGTAGTCGGGGTAACCGGGGAGCTGTTTTTT
J gene: TRBJ1-3; clone size: few; V gene: TRBV15; D gene: .; CDR3 protein: CATSTSPGNTIYF; CDR3 DNA: TGTGCCACCAGCACTAGCCCTGGAAACACCATATATTTT
J gene: TRBJ1-1; clone size: many; V gene: TRBV10-3; D gene: .; CDR3 protein: CAISVDGENTEAFF; CDR3 DNA: TGTGCCATCAGTGTAGACGGGGAGAACACTGAAGCTTTCTTT
J gene: TRBJ2-7; clone size: few; V gene: TRBV20-1; D gene: TRBD1; CDR3 protein: CSARLSRTGDEQYF; CDR3 DNA: TGCAGTGCTAGGTTGAGTCGGACAGGGGACGAGCAGTACTTC
J gene: TRBJ2-2; clone size: many; V gene: TRBV4-1; D gene: .; CDR3 protein: CASSQVSGTGELFF; CDR3 DNA: TGCGCCAGCAGCCAAGTATCAGGCACCGGGGAGCTGTTTTTT
J gene: TRBJ1-1; clone size: few; V gene: TRBV15; D gene: .; CDR3 protein: CATSRASQEAFF; CDR3 DNA: TGTGCCACCAGCAGAGCCAGTCAGGAAGCTTTCTTT
J gene: TRBJ2-5; clone size: many; V gene: TRBV5-6; D gene: .; CDR3 protein: CASSFNRETQYF; CDR3 DNA: TGTGCCAGCAGCTTTAATAGAGAGACCCAGTACTTC
J gene: TRBJ2-5; clone size: few; V gene: TRBV20-1; D gene: .; CDR3 protein: CSAITRQYQETQYF; CDR3 DNA: TGCAGTGCTATTACCCGGCAGTACCAAGAGACCCAGTACTTC